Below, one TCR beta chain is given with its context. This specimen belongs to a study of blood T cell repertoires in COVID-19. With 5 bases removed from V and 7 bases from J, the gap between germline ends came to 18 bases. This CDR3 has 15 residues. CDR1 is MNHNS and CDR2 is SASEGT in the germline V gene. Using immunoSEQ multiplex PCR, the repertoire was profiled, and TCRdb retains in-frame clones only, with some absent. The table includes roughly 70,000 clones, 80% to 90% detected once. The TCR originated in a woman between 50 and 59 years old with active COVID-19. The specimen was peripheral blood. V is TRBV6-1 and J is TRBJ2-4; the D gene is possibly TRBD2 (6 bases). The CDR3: CASSTPWRGGNIQYF. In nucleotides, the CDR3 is TGTGCCAGCAGTACCCCATGGCGCGGAGGGAACATTCAGTACTTC.